This TCR beta chain originates from a study of spatial heterogeneity in lung cancer. This clonotype was seen only a few times. The V gene end was trimmed by 2 bases and the J gene end by 5 bases; junction bases not matched to a gene: 8. This CDR3 contains 16 residues. Germline-derived CDR1 and CDR2 are DFQATT and SNEGSKA (reference sequence). Time point given: blood at routine non-recurrence follow-up after resection. TCRdb re-called the 5' RACE reads through MiXCR, storing one row per CDR3 protein. Here the sample spans approximately 93,000 distinct CDR3 sequences, roughly 21% being singletons. This chain links TRBV20-1 with TRBJ2-3; 12 positions agree with TRBD1. The sequence came from a male donor with early-stage non-small cell lung cancer. The specimen comprised PBMCs, sampled at follow-up. CDR3 DNA: TGCAGTGCTAGAAAACCGGGACAGGGGGCGGGAGATACGCAGTATTTT. Its translation is CSARKPGQGAGDTQYF.